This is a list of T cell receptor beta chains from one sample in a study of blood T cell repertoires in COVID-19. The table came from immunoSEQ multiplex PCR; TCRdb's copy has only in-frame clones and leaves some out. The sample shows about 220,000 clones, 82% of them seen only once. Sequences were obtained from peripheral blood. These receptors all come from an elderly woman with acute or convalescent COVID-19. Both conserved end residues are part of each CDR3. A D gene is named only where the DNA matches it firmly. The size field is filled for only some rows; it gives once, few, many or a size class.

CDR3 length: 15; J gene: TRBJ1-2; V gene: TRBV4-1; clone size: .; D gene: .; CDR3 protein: CASSQEPTGAYGYTF; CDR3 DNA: TGCGCCAGCAGCCAAGAGCCCACAGGAGCCTATGGCTACACCTTC
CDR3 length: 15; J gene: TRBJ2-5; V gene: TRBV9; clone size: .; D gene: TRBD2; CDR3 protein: CASSVAWGGEETQYF; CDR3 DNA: TGTGCCAGCAGCGTAGCGTGGGGGGGGGAAGAGACCCAGTACTTC
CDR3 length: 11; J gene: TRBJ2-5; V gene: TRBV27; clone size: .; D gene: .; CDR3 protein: CASSLEGTQYF; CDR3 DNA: TGTGCCAGCAGTTTAGAGGGGACCCAGTACTTC
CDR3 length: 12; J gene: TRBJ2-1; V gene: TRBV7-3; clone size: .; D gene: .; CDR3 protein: CASSLGGHEQFF; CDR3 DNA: TGTGCCAGCAGCTTAGGTGGCCATGAGCAGTTCTTC
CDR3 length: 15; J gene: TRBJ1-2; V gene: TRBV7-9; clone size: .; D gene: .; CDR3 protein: CASSLVVGGDYGYTF; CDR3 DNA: TGTGCCAGCAGCTTGGTCGTCGGGGGGGACTATGGCTACACCTTC
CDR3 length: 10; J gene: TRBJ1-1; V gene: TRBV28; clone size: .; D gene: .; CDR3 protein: CASRNREAFF; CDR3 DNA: TGTGCCAGCAGAAATAGAGAAGCTTTCTTT
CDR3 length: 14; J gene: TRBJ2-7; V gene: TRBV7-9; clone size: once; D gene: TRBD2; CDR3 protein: CASSFSGGTREQYF; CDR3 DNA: TGTGCCAGCAGCTTTTCGGGGGGGACACGCGAGCAGTACTTC
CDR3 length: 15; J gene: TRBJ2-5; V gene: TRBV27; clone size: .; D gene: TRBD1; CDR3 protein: CASSSLTGAQETQYF; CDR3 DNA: TGTGCCAGCAGTTCTCTGACAGGGGCCCAAGAGACCCAGTACTTC
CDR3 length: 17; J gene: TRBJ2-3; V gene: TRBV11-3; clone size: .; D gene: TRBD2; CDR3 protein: CASSFGASGGALDTQYF; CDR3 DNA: TGTGCCAGCAGCTTCGGCGCTAGCGGGGGGGCCCTAGATACGCAGTATTTT
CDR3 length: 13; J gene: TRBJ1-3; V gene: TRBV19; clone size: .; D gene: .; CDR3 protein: CASSSTAGNTIYF; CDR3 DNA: TGTGCCAGTAGCTCCACGGCTGGAAACACCATATATTTT
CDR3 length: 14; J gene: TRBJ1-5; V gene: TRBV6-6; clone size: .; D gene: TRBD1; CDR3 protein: CASRHDRGAQPQHF; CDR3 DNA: TGTGCCAGCAGGCACGACAGGGGAGCTCAGCCCCAGCATTTT
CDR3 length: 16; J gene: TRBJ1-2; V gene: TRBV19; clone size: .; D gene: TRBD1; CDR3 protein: CASSPLGTEANYGYTF; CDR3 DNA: TGTGCCAGTAGTCCCCTCGGGACAGAAGCTAACTATGGCTACACCTTC
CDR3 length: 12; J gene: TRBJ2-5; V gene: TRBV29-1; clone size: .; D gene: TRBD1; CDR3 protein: CSVAGTAETQYF; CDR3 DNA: TGCAGCGTGGCAGGGACAGCAGAAACCCAGTACTTC
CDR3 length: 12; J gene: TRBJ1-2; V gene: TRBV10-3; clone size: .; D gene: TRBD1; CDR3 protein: CAIGDRAYGYTF; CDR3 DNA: TGTGCCATCGGGGACAGGGCCTATGGCTACACCTTC
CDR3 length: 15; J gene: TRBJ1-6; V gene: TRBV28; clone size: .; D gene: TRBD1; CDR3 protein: CASRSDRVLNSPLHF; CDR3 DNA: TGTGCCAGCAGGTCAGACAGGGTTCTCAATTCACCCCTCCACTTT
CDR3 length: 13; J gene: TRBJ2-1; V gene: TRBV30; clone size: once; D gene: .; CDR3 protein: CAWSARVRDLQFF; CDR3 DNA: TGTGCCTGGAGTGCCCGTGTCCGGGATCTGCAGTTCTTC
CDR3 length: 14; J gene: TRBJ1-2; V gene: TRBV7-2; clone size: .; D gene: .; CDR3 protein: CASSRDSPNYGYTF; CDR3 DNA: TGTGCCAGCAGCCGGGACTCACCTAACTATGGCTACACCTTC
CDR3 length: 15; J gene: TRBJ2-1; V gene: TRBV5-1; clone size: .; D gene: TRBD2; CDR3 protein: CASSLGSGANNEQFF; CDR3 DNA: TGCGCCAGCAGCTTGGGTAGCGGGGCAAACAATGAGCAGTTCTTC
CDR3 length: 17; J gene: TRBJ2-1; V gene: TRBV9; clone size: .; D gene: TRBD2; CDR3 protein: CASSVGTSGGPYNEQFF; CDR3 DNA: TGTGCCAGCAGCGTAGGGACTAGCGGGGGTCCTTACAATGAGCAGTTCTTC
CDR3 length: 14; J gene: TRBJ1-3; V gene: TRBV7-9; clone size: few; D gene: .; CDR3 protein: CASSHSGFGNTIYF; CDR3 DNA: TGTGCCAGCAGCCACTCGGGGTTTGGAAACACCATATATTTT
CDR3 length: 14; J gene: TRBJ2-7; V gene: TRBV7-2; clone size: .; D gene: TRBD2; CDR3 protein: CASSLGGGAYEQYF; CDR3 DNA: TGTGCCAGCAGCTTAGGCGGGGGGGCCTACGAGCAGTACTTC
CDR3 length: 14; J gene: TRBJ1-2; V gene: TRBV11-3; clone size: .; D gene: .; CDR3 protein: CASSPRVGGSGYTF; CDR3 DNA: TGTGCCAGCAGCCCCCGCGTCGGGGGGTCGGGCTACACCTTC
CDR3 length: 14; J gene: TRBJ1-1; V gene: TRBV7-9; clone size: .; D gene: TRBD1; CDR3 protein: CASSLGTENTEAFF; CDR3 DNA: TGTGCCAGCAGCCTCGGGACAGAGAACACTGAAGCTTTCTTT
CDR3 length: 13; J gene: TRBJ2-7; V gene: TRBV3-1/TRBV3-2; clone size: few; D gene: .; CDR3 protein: CASRRTQNHEQYF; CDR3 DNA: TGTGCCAGCAGGCGCACACAGAACCACGAGCAGTACTTC
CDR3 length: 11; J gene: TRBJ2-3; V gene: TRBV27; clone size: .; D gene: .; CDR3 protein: CASSLRDTQYF; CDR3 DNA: TGTGCCAGCAGTCTCAGGGATACGCAGTATTTT
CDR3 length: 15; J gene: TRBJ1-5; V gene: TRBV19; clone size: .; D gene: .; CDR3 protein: CASSPPGGANQPQHF; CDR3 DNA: TGTGCCAGTAGTCCCCCAGGAGGGGCCAATCAGCCCCAGCATTTT
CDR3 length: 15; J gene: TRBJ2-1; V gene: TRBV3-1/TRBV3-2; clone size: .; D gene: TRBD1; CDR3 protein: CASSQDRTGWGEQFF; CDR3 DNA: TGTGCCAGCAGCCAAGATCGGACAGGGTGGGGTGAGCAGTTCTTC
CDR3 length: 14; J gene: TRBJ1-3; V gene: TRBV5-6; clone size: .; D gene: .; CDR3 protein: CASSLGQFSHTIYF; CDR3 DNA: TGTGCCAGCAGCTTGGGACAGTTTTCGCACACCATATATTTT
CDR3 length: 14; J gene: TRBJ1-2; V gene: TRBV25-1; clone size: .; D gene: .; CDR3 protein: CASSESLDRYGYTF; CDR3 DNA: TGTGCCAGCAGTGAATCCCTCGACAGATATGGCTACACCTTC
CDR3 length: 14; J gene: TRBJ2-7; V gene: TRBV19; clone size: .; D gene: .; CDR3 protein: CASSTDPSSYEQYF; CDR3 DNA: TGTGCCAGTAGTACAGACCCGAGCTCCTACGAGCAGTACTTC
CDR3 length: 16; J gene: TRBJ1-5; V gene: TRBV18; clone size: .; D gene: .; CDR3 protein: CASSPAGANSNQPQHF; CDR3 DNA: TGTGCCAGCTCACCAGCGGGGGCGAATAGCAATCAGCCCCAGCATTTT
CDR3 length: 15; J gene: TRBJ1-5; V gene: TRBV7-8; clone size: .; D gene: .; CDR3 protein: CASSLELGFNQPQHF; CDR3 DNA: TGTGCCAGCAGCTTAGAACTAGGTTTCAATCAGCCCCAGCATTTT
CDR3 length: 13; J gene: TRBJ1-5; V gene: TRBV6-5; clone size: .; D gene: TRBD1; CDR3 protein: CASRTGGDQPQHF; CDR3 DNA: TGTGCCAGCAGGACAGGGGGAGATCAGCCCCAGCATTTT
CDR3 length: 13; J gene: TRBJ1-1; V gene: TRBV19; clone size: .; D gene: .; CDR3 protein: CASSIDWNTEAFF; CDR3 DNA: TGTGCCAGCAGCATCGACTGGAACACTGAAGCTTTCTTT
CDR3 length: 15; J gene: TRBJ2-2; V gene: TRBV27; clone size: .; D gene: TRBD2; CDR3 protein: CASGRGPEVVGELFF; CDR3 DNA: TGTGCCAGCGGGAGGGGACCCGAGGTTGTCGGGGAGCTGTTTTTT
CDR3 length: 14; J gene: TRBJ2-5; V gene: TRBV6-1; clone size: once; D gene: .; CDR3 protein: CASSEAQGPETQYF; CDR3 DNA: TGTGCCAGCAGTGAAGCCCAGGGGCCCGAGACCCAGTACTTC
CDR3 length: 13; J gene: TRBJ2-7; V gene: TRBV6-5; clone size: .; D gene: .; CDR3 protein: CASSYRGAYEQYF; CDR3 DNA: TGTGCCAGCAGTTACCGAGGAGCCTACGAGCAGTACTTC
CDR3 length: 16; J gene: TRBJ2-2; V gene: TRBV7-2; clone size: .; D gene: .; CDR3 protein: CASSLTPQAYTGELFF; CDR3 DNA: TGTGCCAGCAGCTTAACACCACAGGCTTACACCGGGGAGCTGTTTTTT
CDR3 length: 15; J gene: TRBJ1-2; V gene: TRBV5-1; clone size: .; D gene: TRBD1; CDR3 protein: CASSLDRGVNYGYTF; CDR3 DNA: TGCGCCAGCAGCCTGGACAGGGGTGTCAACTATGGCTACACCTTC
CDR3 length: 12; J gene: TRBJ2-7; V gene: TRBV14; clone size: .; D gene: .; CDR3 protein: CASSQARGEQYF; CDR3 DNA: TGTGCCAGCAGCCAGGCAAGGGGCGAGCAGTACTTC
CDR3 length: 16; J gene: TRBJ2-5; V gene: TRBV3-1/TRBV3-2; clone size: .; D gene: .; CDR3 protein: CASSPFPSGIQETQYF; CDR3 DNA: TGTGCCAGCAGCCCTTTCCCTTCGGGTATCCAAGAGACCCAGTACTTC
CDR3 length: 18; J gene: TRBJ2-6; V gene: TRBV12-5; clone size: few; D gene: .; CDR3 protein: CASALTGPILSGANVLTF; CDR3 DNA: TGTGCTAGTGCCCTGACAGGTCCCATCCTCTCTGGGGCCAACGTCCTGACTTTC
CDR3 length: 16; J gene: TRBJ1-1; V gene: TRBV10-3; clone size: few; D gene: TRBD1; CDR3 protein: CAISQLPGQVSLEAFF; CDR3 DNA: TGTGCCATCAGCCAATTGCCGGGACAGGTGTCTCTTGAAGCTTTCTTT
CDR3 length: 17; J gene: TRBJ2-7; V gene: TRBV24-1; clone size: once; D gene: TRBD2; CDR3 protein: CATSEHTSGGELPEQYF; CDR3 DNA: TGTGCCACCAGTGAGCATACTAGCGGGGGGGAGTTACCCGAGCAGTACTTC
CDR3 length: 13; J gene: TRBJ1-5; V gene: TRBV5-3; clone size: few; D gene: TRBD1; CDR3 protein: CASCGTGCQPQHF; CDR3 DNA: TGTGCCAGTTGCGGGACAGGGTGTCAGCCCCAGCATTTT
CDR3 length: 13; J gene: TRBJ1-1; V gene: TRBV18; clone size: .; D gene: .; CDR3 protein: CASSPDLYTEAFF; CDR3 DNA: TGTGCCAGCTCACCGGACTTATACACTGAAGCTTTCTTT
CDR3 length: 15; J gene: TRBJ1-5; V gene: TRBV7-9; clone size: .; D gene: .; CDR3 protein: CASSLNTAKNQPQHF; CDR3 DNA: TGTGCCAGCAGCTTAAACACAGCCAAAAATCAGCCCCAGCATTTT
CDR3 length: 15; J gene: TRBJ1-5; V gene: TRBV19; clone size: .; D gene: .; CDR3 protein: CASSMSPGGHQPQHF; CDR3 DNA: TGTGCCAGTAGTATGTCTCCCGGAGGTCATCAGCCCCAGCATTTT
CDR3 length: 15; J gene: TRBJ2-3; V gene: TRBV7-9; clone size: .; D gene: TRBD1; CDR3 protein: CASSRRTGGTDTQYF; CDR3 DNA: TGTGCCAGCAGTCGCCGGACAGGGGGAACAGATACGCAGTATTTT